Below are 17 T cell receptor beta chains sequenced from a single sample in a study of identical twins. MiXCR, applied by TCRdb to the 5' RACE reads, yields one record per CDR3 protein. The sample records hundreds of thousands of distinct CDR3 sequences, about 7% being singletons. The same data also contributed to another study, on yellow fever vaccine responses in identical twins.

Sequencing used PBMCs. These receptors were obtained from a woman between 18 and 30 years old in good health.

The rearrangement joins TRBV3-1 to TRBJ2-7; D uncertain. The CDR3 sequence is 13 residues long. Trimming took 0 bases from V and 4 from J, leaving 7 bases between them. Germline CDR1 and CDR2: LGHDT and YNNKEL (reference sequence). The CDR3 nucleotides are TGTGCCAGCAGCCAAGACCGACCGTACGAGCAGTACGTC. This encodes CASSQDRPYEQYV.

The chain joins TRBV6-1 to TRBJ2-7; no reliable D call. The CDR3 is 14 amino acids. Trimming pared 5 bases from V and 0 bases from J, leaving 11 bases between. Germline V gene lookup returns CDR1 MNHNS and CDR2 SASEGT. CDR3 DNA: TGTGCCAGCAGTCCGGGTGGGCACTCCTACGAGCAGTACTTC. Its translation is CASSPGGHSYEQYF.

This clonotype was observed at least ten times. V usage is TRBV6-5 and J usage is TRBJ2-1; D is ambiguous. The length of the CDR3 is 13 residues. V was shortened by 0 bases and J by 7 bases, with 7 bases between the two germline ends. Germline loops: CDR1 MNHEY, CDR2 SVGAGI. The CDR3 nucleotides are TGTGCCAGCAGTTACTCTGGGAAAAATGAGCAGTTCTTC. Translating gives CASSYSGKNEQFF.

The table lists this clonotype with a few counts. The chain is built from TRBV5-1 and TRBJ1-1, with D maybe TRBD1 (5 bases). CDR3 length equals 18 residues. The germline V gene encodes CDR1 SGHRS and CDR2 YFSETQ. Trimming pared 5 bases from V and 0 bases from J, leaving 23 bases between. CDR3 nucleotide sequence: TGCGCCAGCAGAGGGGCGGCTGGGCAGATCCCCATGAACACTGAAGCTTTCTTT. It translates to CASRGAAGQIPMNTEAFF.

This rearrangement joins TRBV12-3 or TRBV12-4 to TRBJ2-5; 9 positions match TRBD1. The CDR3 sequence is 14 residues long. V was clipped by 7 bases and J by 7 bases; unmatched bases: 10. This chain's CDR3 is CASKTGGLTGTQYF. CDR3 nucleotide sequence: TGTGCCAGCAAGACAGGGGGTCTCACCGGGACCCAGTACTTC.

This clonotype occurred a few times. The V call is TRBV29-1, the J call TRBJ2-1, with a possible D match to TRBD1 (5 bases). This CDR3 comprises 13 residues. The V end lost 3 bases, the J end lost 5 bases, and 11 bases lay between the germline ends. Germline CDR1 is SQVTM and CDR2 is ANQGSEA. CDR3 DNA sequence: TGCAGCGTTGAGCCTCGACAGAACAATGAGCAGTTCTTC. As protein: CSVEPRQNNEQFF.

This clonotype has at least ten counts. The chain couples TRBV6-5 to TRBJ2-1; unclear D gene. Trimming shortened V by 2 bases and J by 0 bases, and 8 bases separated the two germline ends. The CDR3 covers 15 residues. Germline-derived CDR1 and CDR2 are MNHEY and SVGAGI. In DNA, the CDR3 is TGTGCCAGCAGTTACGATAAGAGCTCCTACAATGAGCAGTTCTTC. Protein sequence: CASSYDKSSYNEQFF.

Written as DNA, the CDR3 is TGTGCCAGCAGTGATCAAGGGGCGCTGAACACCGGGGAGCTGTTTTTT. It specifies CASSDQGALNTGELFF. This chain connects TRBV25-1 to TRBJ2-2; TRBD1 is a possible D gene (5 bases). Deletions cut 3 bases from V and 1 base from J, with 12 bases between. The CDR3 contains 16 residues. Per the germline V gene, CDR1 is MGHDK and CDR2 is SYGVNS.

The V gene is TRBV5-1, the J gene TRBJ1-6; D is possibly TRBD1 (6 bases). The CDR3 has 17 residues. Per the germline V gene, CDR1 is SGHRS and CDR2 is YFSETQ. The V gene lost 2 bases and the J gene lost 7 bases, with 19 bases spanning the gap. The CDR3 loop reads CASSFQSQDRQNSPLHF. The CDR3 DNA sequence: TGCGCCAGCAGCTTCCAGTCGCAGGACAGACAAAATTCACCCCTCCACTTT.

This clonotype was picked up many times. The CDR3 DNA reads TGCAGTGCTACCCCTTACAGGGGGACCGGGGAGCTGTTTTTT. Translating it yields CSATPYRGTGELFF. The chain has TRBV20-1 and TRBJ2-2, with TRBD1 matching over 8 bases. CDR3 length: 14 residues. J lost 5 bases, V lost 4 bases, and 6 bases had no gene match. Germline loops: CDR1 DFQATT, CDR2 SNEGSKA (reference sequence).

The table lists this clonotype with a few counts. The chain carries TRBV12-5 and TRBJ2-6, with 11 nucleotides matching TRBD1. CDR3 length equals 17 residues. With V trimmed by 3 bases and J by 1 base, 2 bases remained unmatched. The germline V gene encodes CDR1 LGHNT and CDR2 FRNRAP. Here the CDR3 reads CASGFGTGGSGANVLTF. The CDR3 coding sequence is TGTGCTAGTGGTTTCGGGACAGGGGGTTCTGGGGCCAACGTCCTGACTTTC.

This clonotype was recorded many times. The chain uses TRBV7-9 and TRBJ2-1; weak D call: TRBD2 (6 bases). The CDR3 loop spans 15 amino acids. In germline, CDR1 is SEHNR, CDR2 FQNEAQ (reference sequence). The germline V and J ends were trimmed by 4 bases and 4 bases, with 14 bases remaining between them. The CDR3 reads CASSSWGLAYNEQFF. CDR3 in DNA: TGTGCCAGCAGCTCATGGGGACTGGCGTACAATGAGCAGTTCTTC.

The chain couples TRBV14 to TRBJ2-7, with TRBD1 identical over 10 bases. After removal of 1 base from V and 4 bases from J, the junction contained 10 bases not matched to a gene. The CDR3 runs 17 residues. CDR1 is SGHDN, CDR2 FVKESK, per germline. The CDR3 bases are TGTGCCAGCAGCCAAGGCCCGGCGGGACAGGGGAAATACGAGCAGTACTTC. Its protein product is CASSQGPAGQGKYEQYF.

The V call is TRBV6-5, the J call TRBJ2-1; the match to TRBD2 covers 10 bases. The CDR3 has 18 amino acids. CDR1 and CDR2 (germline): MNHEY, SVGAGI. V was clipped by 2 bases and J by 3 bases; unmatched bases: 10. The CDR3 nucleotides read TGTGCCAGCAGTTACGTGCTTAGCGGGGGGTCTGGCTACAATGAGCAGTTCTTC. This encodes CASSYVLSGGSGYNEQFF.

The gene calls are TRBV3-1 and TRBJ2-1; tentative D call: TRBD1 (5 bases). The CDR3 is 16 amino acids. V gave up 0 bases and J gave up 0 bases, with 9 bases separating them. In germline, CDR1 is LGHDT, CDR2 YNNKEL (reference sequence). CDR3 amino acids: CASSQDRVVSYNEQFF. The CDR3 DNA reads TGTGCCAGCAGCCAAGACAGGGTCGTCTCCTACAATGAGCAGTTCTTC.

The chain joins TRBV6-2 or TRBV6-3 to TRBJ2-1, with 10 bases lining up with TRBD2. The CDR3 extends over 14 amino acids. The germline V gene has CDR1 MNHEY and CDR2 SVGEGT. V lost 6 bases and J lost 7; bases outside the gene matches: 6. In DNA, the CDR3 is TGTGCCAGCAGGCGGGGACTAGCGAGTAATGAGCAGTTCTTC. Amino acids: CASRRGLASNEQFF.

This clonotype was picked up a small number of times. The chain uses TRBV11-2 and TRBJ1-2, with 7 nucleotides matching TRBD1. V shed 2 bases, J shed 4 bases, and the junction held 19 bases outside the gene matches. Germline lookup yields CDR1 SGHAT and CDR2 FQNNGV. The CDR3 extends over 19 amino acids. Here the CDR3 reads CASSLRRQGTSKIPYGYTF. The CDR3, as DNA: TGTGCCAGCAGCTTAAGACGACAGGGAACCTCGAAGATTCCCTATGGCTACACCTTC.